The clone carrying this T cell receptor beta chain was recorded a few times. What it recognizes is unknown. These data originate in a study of brain T cells in children with intractable seizures. Study observations and caveats: Among the top 50 brain clones were public and private clonotypes. Patients' HCMV serostatus was unknown; virus specificity rests on CDR3 similarity alone. Absence of clones before surgery may stem from lower sequencing depth.

The sequenced cases were selected for having the highest brain T cell transcript signatures. CDR1 is LNHNV and CDR2 is YYDKDF in the germline V gene (reference sequence). Trimming removed 7 bases from V and 4 bases from J; junction bases left unmatched: 11. This CDR3 comprises 15 residues. This table comes from immunoSEQ multiplex PCR, and its TCRdb copy is limited to in-frame clones, with some not included. Of around 9,300 clones in the sample, 69% are singletons; the top ten hold 15% to 20%. This TCR came from a girl aged 2 to 10 with tuberous sclerosis and intractable seizures. The sample here was resected brain tissue, taken at surgery. V gene TRBV15 combines with J gene TRBJ1-2, with 8 bases aligning to TRBD1. The CDR3 is CATTVGQGLGYGYTF. CDR3 sequence (DNA): TGTGCCACCACCGTAGGACAGGGCCTTGGCTATGGCTACACCTTC.